This entry lists 3 T cell receptor beta chains sequenced from one sample in a study of blood T cell repertoires in COVID-19. TCRdb keeps only in-frame clones here, not all; method: immunoSEQ multiplex PCR. The data hold around 290,000 clones, with about 89% observed a single time. The sequenced material came from peripheral blood. These receptors were taken from a middle-aged man with acute or convalescent COVID-19.

CDR3 bases: TGTGCCAGCAGCTTAAGCCCCGGGGGCACAGATACGCAGTATTTT. This encodes CASSLSPGGTDTQYF. The chain carries TRBV7-3 and TRBJ2-3; maybe TRBD2 (5 bases). The germline V gene encodes CDR1 SGHTA and CDR2 FQGTGA. The CDR3 is made up of 15 amino acids. V lost 1 base and J 1 base, leaving 9 bases between the germline ends.

The chain carries TRBV11-2 and TRBJ2-3, with 11 bases identical to TRBD2. CDR1 is SGHAT and CDR2 is FQNNGV in the germline V gene. CDR3 length equals 17 residues. V trimming: 2 bases; J trimming: 5 bases; junction bases outside the gene matches: 9. CDR3 sequence reads: CASSLRRTSGSGDTQYF. CDR3 sequence (DNA): TGTGCCAGCAGCTTACGTCGGACTAGCGGGTCGGGAGATACGCAGTATTTT.

With respect to this clone: Other DNA sequences in this specimen translate into the identical CDR3. The chain uses TRBV11-2 and TRBJ1-5; D might be TRBD1 (5 bases). The CDR3 has 14 residues. Germline CDR1 and CDR2: SGHAT and FQNNGV. The V end lost 1 base, the J end lost 5 bases, and 9 bases lay between the germline ends. CDR3 sequence reads: CASSLGQGDQPQHF. In DNA, the CDR3 is TGTGCCAGCAGCTTAGGGCAGGGCGATCAGCCCCAGCATTTT.